The 14 T cell receptor beta chains given below trace back to one sample, sequenced in a study of cytomegalovirus exposure and HLA in healthy donors. Clones were read by immunoSEQ multiplex PCR, and TCRdb kept only the in-frame ones, dropping some. Of roughly 150,000 clones in the sample, over 90% were seen once. Sequencing was done on a sample of PBMCs. The receptors shown here come from a man younger than 35 in good health and CMV-seropositive.

The chain has TRBV7-8 and TRBJ2-5; possibly TRBD2 for D (6 bases). Germline CDR1 reads SGHVS; CDR2 reads FQNEAQ. The CDR3 totals 17 residues. Trimming shortened V by 0 bases and J by 2 bases, and 16 bases separated the two germline ends. CDR3 residues: CASSLARGAGGQETQYF. As DNA, the CDR3 is TGTGCCAGCAGCTTAGCCCGCGGGGCAGGAGGACAAGAGACCCAGTACTTC.

This clone appeared once. The chain combines TRBV5-6 with TRBJ2-5, with 7 bases aligning to TRBD1. With 4 bases clipped from V and 5 bases from J, the junction kept 8 bases outside the gene matches. The CDR3 is made up of 14 amino acids. Germline V gene sequence: CDR1 SGHDT, CDR2 YYEEEE. This CDR3 is CASSVQGLGETQYF. The CDR3 nucleotides are TGTGCCAGCAGCGTACAGGGGTTGGGGGAGACCCAGTACTTC.

CDR3: CASTKAGGSQTDTQYF. The CDR3 nucleotides are TGTGCCAGCACCAAAGCTGGCGGGAGTCAAACAGATACGCAGTATTTT. The chain carries TRBV27 and TRBJ2-3, with 7 bases aligning to TRBD2. V lost 7 bases to trimming and J lost 3 bases; unmatched junction nucleotides: 13. CDR1 MNHEY and CDR2 SMNVEV come from the germline V gene (reference sequence). CDR3 length: 16 amino acids.

The chain joins TRBV18 to TRBJ2-2, with 8 positions matching TRBD2. CDR3 size: 16 residues. Per the germline V gene, CDR1 is KGHSH and CDR2 is LQKENI. V lost 0 bases and J lost 4; bases outside the gene matches: 4. CDR3 sequence: CASSPPGLVATGELFF. The CDR3 region has the DNA TGTGCCAGCTCACCACCGGGACTAGTGGCCACCGGGGAGCTGTTTTTT.

The gene calls are TRBV5-1 and TRBJ2-5, with D perhaps matching TRBD1 (6 bases). Looked up from germline, CDR1 is SGHRS and CDR2 is YFSETQ. The germline V and J ends were trimmed by 0 bases and 6 bases, with 12 bases remaining between them. The CDR3 loop spans 14 amino acids. Here the CDR3 DNA reads TGCGCCAGCAGCTTGGCTGGGGGCGCGCAGACCCAGTACTTC. This codes for CASSLAGGAQTQYF.

The V and J genes are TRBV5-1 and TRBJ2-3; TRBD1 matches 9 bases. This CDR3 is 13 amino acids long. From germline, CDR1 is SGHRS and CDR2 YFSETQ. V lost 3 bases and J lost 4; bases outside the gene matches: 0. CDR3 residues: CASSWTGADTQYF. The CDR3 nucleotides read TGCGCCAGCAGCTGGACAGGGGCAGATACGCAGTATTTT.

This clone occurred once. The chain links TRBV28 to TRBJ2-7, with a weak D call TRBD1 (5 bases). The ends were cut back, 3 bases at V and 2 bases at J, with 11 bases in the middle. The germline V gene has CDR1 MDHEN and CDR2 SYDVKM. The CDR3 extends over 14 amino acids. Here the CDR3 DNA reads TGTGCCAGCAGTTTCTTCAGGGCTCCCTACGAGCAGTACTTC. Its protein is CASSFFRAPYEQYF.

The rearrangement joins TRBV2 to TRBJ2-3; D might be TRBD2 (5 bases). The CDR3 runs 13 residues. V lost 4 bases and J lost 8, with 13 bases in between. CDR1 and CDR2 (germline): SNHLY, FYNNEI. The CDR3 DNA follows: TGTGCCAGCAGTGTTGGGAGAACGGGTACGCAGTATTTT. Amino acids: CASSVGRTGTQYF.

V gene TRBV5-6 combines with J gene TRBJ2-2, with no clear D. Germline CDR1 and CDR2: SGHDT and YYEEEE. The CDR3 contains 12 residues. V was shortened by 4 bases and J by 3 bases, with 4 bases between the two germline ends. CDR3 in amino acids: CASSRDTGELFF. In DNA, the CDR3 is TGTGCCAGCAGCCGGGACACCGGGGAGCTGTTTTTT.

The CDR3 reads CASSSYREPLYGYTF. Written as DNA, the CDR3 is TGTGCCAGCAGTTCTTACAGGGAACCCCTCTATGGCTACACCTTC. The chain has TRBV28 and TRBJ1-2; D may be TRBD1 (6 bases). This CDR3 is 15 amino acids long. Germline-derived CDR1 and CDR2 are MDHEN and SYDVKM. Trimming stripped 4 bases from V and 4 bases from J, with 16 bases between.

The chain joins TRBV29-1 to TRBJ2-1; TRBD2 matches 10 bases. The CDR3 consists of 14 residues. From germline, CDR1 is SQVTM and CDR2 ANQGSEA. Unmatched junction bases numbered 8, after V lost 5 bases and J lost 7 bases. The CDR3 coding sequence is TGCAGCGTTCAGTGGCTAGCGGGAGATAATGAGCAGTTCTTC. It yields the protein CSVQWLAGDNEQFF.

CDR3 in amino acids: CASSPLEGVSTDTQYF. CDR3 DNA: TGTGCCAGCTCACCACTAGAGGGTGTTAGCACAGATACGCAGTATTTT. V gene TRBV18 combines with J gene TRBJ2-3; TRBD2 might be the D (5 bases). Germline V gives CDR1 KGHSH, CDR2 LQKENI. The ends were cut back, 1 base at V and 0 bases at J, with 11 bases in the middle. The CDR3 runs to 16 residues.

This chain links TRBV5-1 with TRBJ1-2; 7 bases fit TRBD1. Germline CDR1 is SGHRS and CDR2 is YFSETQ. V was pared by 1 base and J by 1 base, with 4 bases of the junction left unmatched. CDR3 length equals 15 residues. CDR3 loop: CASSLTGDHNYGYTF. CDR3 coding DNA: TGCGCCAGCAGCTTGACAGGGGACCATAACTATGGCTACACCTTC.

The chain employs TRBV9 and TRBJ2-3; 8 nucleotides match TRBD2. This CDR3 comprises 16 residues. The trim removed 2 bases at V and 1 base at J, leaving 6 bases unmatched. Germline-derived CDR1 and CDR2 are SGDLS and YYNGEE. The CDR3 here is CASSVGRGGGTDTQYF. CDR3 coding DNA: TGTGCCAGCAGCGTCGGCCGGGGGGGTGGCACAGATACGCAGTATTTT.